These T cell receptor beta chains were read from a single sample in a study of T cell changes during pregnancy in multiple sclerosis. Measured with immunoSEQ multiplex PCR; TCRdb has only the in-frame clones, and not every one. The sample carries more than 35,000 clones, 91% recorded once. Sequencing was performed on CD8+ T cells from peripheral blood mononuclear cells, taken after pregnancy. The receptors were sampled from a female donor with multiple sclerosis, enrolled in a pregnancy study. Each CDR3 is given without its conserved first and last residue. A D gene is named only where the DNA matches it firmly. A clone size is listed for some rows: how often the clone was seen (once, few, many), or a class if it is expanded.

14 | NA | NA | TRBV7-9 | ASSLEWGVNGNTIY
13 | NA | TRBD1 | TRBV4-3 | ASSQEGQGLDEQY
13 | NA | NA | TRBV7-6 | ASSRLWSGANVLT
13 | NA | NA | TRBV5-8 | ASSLGFGENEKLF
9 | NA | NA | TRBV27 | AILSGLEQF
14 | NA | NA | TRBV7-9 | ASSLDVGGRITEAF
20 | NA | TRBD2 | TRBV2 | AYSAARRELAGKSLRSGELF
14 | NA | TRBD2 | TRBV19 | ASSTGLTSGRNEQY
11 | NA | NA | TRBV6-5 | ASSSNRGQPQH
16 | NA | TRBD1 | TRBV11-3 | ASNFRDRGYYSNQPQH
17 | NA | TRBD2 | TRBV7-6 | ASSLVAGGPYGGANVLT
14 | once | TRBD1 | TRBV12-5 | ASGSGTGRNRSPLH
14 | NA | TRBD1 | TRBV11-2 | ASSLHPGQGPYEQY
13 | NA | NA | TRBV30 | AWSDRDTGPYEQY
13 | NA | TRBD2 | TRBV7-7 | ASSLEASGHYEQY
14 | NA | TRBD1 | TRBV30 | AWSPTGGRLYNEQF
13 | NA | TRBD2 | TRBV7-8 | ASSLETSGNYEQY
12 | NA | NA | TRBV19 | ASSPGVEGYEQY
11 | NA | TRBD1 | TRBV19 | ASSIAAGGEAF